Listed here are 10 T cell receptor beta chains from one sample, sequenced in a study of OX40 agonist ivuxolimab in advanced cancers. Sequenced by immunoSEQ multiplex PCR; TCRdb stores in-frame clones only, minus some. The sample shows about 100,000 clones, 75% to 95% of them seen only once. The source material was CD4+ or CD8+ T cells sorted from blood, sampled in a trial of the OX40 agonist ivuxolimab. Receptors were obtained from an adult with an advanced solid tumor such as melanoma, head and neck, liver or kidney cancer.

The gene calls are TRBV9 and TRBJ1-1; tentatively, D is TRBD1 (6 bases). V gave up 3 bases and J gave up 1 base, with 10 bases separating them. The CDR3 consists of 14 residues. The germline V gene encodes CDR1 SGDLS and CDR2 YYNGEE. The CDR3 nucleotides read TGTGCCAGCAGCGCCCTACAGGGGAACACTGAAGCTTTCTTT. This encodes CASSALQGNTEAFF.

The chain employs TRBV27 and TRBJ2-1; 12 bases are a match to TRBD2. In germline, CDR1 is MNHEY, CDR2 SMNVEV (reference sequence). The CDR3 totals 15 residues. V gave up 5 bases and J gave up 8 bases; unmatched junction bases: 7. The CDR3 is CASSPGLAGGYEQFF. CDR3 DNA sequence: TGTGCCAGCAGTCCGGGACTAGCGGGCGGGTATGAGCAGTTCTTC.

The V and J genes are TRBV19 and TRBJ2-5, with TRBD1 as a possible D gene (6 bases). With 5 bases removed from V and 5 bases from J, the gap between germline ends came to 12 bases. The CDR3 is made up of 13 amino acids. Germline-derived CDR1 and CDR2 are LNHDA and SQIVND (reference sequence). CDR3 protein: CASSLGQTETQYF. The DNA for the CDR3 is TGTGCCAGTAGTTTAGGACAGACGGAGACCCAGTACTTC.

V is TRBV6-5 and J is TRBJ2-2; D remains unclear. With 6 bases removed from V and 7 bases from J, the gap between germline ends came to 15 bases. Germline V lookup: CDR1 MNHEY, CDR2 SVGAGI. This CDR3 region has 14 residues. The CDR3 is CASRTTRVGGELFF. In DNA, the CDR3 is TGTGCCAGCAGAACAACGAGAGTTGGCGGGGAGCTGTTTTTT.

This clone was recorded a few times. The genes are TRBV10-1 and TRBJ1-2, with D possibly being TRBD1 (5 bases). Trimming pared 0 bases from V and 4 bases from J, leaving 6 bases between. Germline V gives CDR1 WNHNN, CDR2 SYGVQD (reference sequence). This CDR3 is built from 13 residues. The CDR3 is CASSESGGYGYTF. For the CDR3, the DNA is TGCGCCAGCAGTGAGTCGGGGGGCTATGGCTACACCTTC.

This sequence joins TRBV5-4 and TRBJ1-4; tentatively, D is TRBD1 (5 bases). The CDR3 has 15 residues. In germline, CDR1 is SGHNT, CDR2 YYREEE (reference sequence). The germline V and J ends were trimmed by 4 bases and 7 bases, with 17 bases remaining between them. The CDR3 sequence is CASSPGRGRSEKLFF. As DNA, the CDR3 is TGTGCCAGCAGCCCGGGGAGGGGCCGCAGTGAAAAACTGTTTTTT.

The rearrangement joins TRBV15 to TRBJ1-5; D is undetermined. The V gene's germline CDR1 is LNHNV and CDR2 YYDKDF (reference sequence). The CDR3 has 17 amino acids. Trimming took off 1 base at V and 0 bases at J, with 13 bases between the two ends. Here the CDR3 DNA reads TGTGCCACCAGCAGAGCGGATACAGTGATTAGCAATCAGCCCCAGCATTTT. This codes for CATSRADTVISNQPQHF.

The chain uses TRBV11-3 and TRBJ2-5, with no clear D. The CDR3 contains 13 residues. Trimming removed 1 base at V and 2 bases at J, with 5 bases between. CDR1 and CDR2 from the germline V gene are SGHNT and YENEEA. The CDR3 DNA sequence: TGTGCCAGCAGCTTAGGCAGACAAGAGACCCAGTACTTC. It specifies CASSLGRQETQYF.

The CDR3 spells CAISETSGVTDTQYF. The CDR3 bases are TGTGCCATCAGTGAGACTAGCGGGGTCACAGATACGCAGTATTTT. The chain links TRBV10-3 to TRBJ2-3, with 10 bases that match TRBD2. Trimming cost V 2 bases and J 2 bases; bases outside gene matches: 1. CDR3 size: 15 residues. Looked up from germline, CDR1 is ENHRY and CDR2 is SYGVKD.

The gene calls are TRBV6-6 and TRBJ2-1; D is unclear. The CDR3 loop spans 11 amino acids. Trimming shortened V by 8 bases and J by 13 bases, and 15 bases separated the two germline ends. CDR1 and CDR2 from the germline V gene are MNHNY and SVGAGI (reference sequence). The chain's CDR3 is CASLALGHQFF. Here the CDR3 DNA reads TGTGCCAGCCTCGCCTTGGGTCATCAGTTCTTC.